One and the same sample provided the 24 T cell receptor beta chains below, sequenced in a study of blood T cell repertoires in COVID-19. Produced via immunoSEQ multiplex PCR; TCRdb's table is partial and in-frame only. The sample lists about 140,000 clones, 77% occurring once. The material sequenced was peripheral blood. These receptors all stem from a woman aged 45-65 years with active or convalescent COVID-19.

V is TRBV7-2 and J is TRBJ2-1, with TRBD2 identical over 10 bases. CDR3 length: 16 amino acids. Germline V gene sequence: CDR1 SGHTA, CDR2 FQGNSA. With 5 bases clipped from V and 7 bases from J, the junction kept 11 bases outside the gene matches. This chain's CDR3 is CASSPRVAGGGNEQFF. CDR3 coding DNA: TGTGCCAGCAGCCCCCGGGTAGCGGGGGGTGGAAATGAGCAGTTCTTC.

This rearrangement joins TRBV11-2 to TRBJ2-1, with TRBD2 identical over 7 bases. Germline V lookup: CDR1 SGHAT, CDR2 FQNNGV. CDR3 length: 16 residues. J was trimmed by 9 bases and V by 3 bases; bases with no gene match: 14. Here the CDR3 DNA reads TGTGCCAGCAGCTTTTATGGTGTGGGACTAAGTCCTGAGCAGTTCTTC. Translating it yields CASSFYGVGLSPEQFF.

V and J are TRBV4-2 and TRBJ2-2, with 13 bases aligning to TRBD2. The germline V gene has CDR1 LGHNA and CDR2 YNFKEQ. Losses at the gene ends were 4 bases for V and 0 bases for J; bases not matched to a gene: 5. The CDR3 contains 18 residues. The CDR3 sequence is CASSRGTSGDTNTGELFF. CDR3 nucleotide sequence: TGTGCCAGCAGCCGAGGGACTAGCGGGGATACGAACACCGGGGAGCTGTTTTTT.

The gene calls are TRBV19 and TRBJ1-2; 9 bases are a match to TRBD1. V was pared by 3 bases and J by 7 bases, with 9 bases of the junction left unmatched. CDR1 and CDR2 from the germline V gene are LNHDA and SQIVND (reference sequence). The CDR3 has 15 amino acids. The CDR3 protein is CASSIRGQGQGGYTF. In DNA form, the CDR3 reads TGTGCCAGTAGTATCCGTGGACAGGGGCAGGGTGGCTACACCTTC.

This clone was detected once. The rearrangement uses TRBV6-2 or TRBV6-3 and TRBJ1-1; D is possibly TRBD1 (6 bases). The CDR3 runs to 12 residues. V was cut by 6 bases and J by 8 bases, with 13 bases left in between. CDR1 MNHEY and CDR2 SVGEGT come from the germline V gene. CDR3 sequence reads: CASSSRTAEAFF. In nucleotides, the CDR3 is TGTGCCAGCAGCAGCCGGACAGCCGAAGCTTTCTTT.

The chain uses TRBV9 and TRBJ1-6; D remains unclear. This CDR3 has 14 residues. Trimming took 2 bases from V and 6 from J, leaving 9 bases between them. CDR1 SGDLS and CDR2 YYNGEE come from the germline V gene. The CDR3 nucleotides read TGTGCCAGCAGCGTCGACGGAGCTAATTCACCCCTCCACTTT. Its translation is CASSVDGANSPLHF. Variable domain in full (rest from reference TRBV9 and TRBJ1-6): DSGVTQTPKHLITATGQRVTLRCSPRSGDLSVYWYQQSLDQGLQFLIQYYNGEERAKGNILERFSAQQFPDLHSELNLSSLELGDSALYFCASSVDGANSPLHFGNGTRLTVT.

The chain couples TRBV19 to TRBJ1-4; possible D gene TRBD1, 5 bases. The ends were cut back, 5 bases at V and 5 bases at J, with 12 bases in the middle. CDR1 is LNHDA and CDR2 is SQIVND in the germline V gene (reference sequence). The CDR3 consists of 14 residues. The CDR3 is CASSATGRNEKLFF. For the CDR3, the DNA is TGTGCCAGTAGTGCAACAGGAAGAAATGAAAAACTGTTTTTT.

The rearrangement uses TRBV11-1 and TRBJ1-1; weak D call: TRBD1 (6 bases). The CDR3 is 15 residues long. Per germline, CDR1 SGHAT and CDR2 FQDESV (reference sequence). V lost 3 bases, J lost 5 bases, and 16 bases lay in between. The CDR3 DNA sequence: TGTGCCAGCAGCTTGGGAGTACAGGGAGGGACTGAAGCTTTCTTT. Its protein is CASSLGVQGGTEAFF.

Only one count was recorded for this clone. The gene calls are TRBV7-2 and TRBJ1-4; a possible D gene is TRBD1 (6 bases). V was cut by 8 bases and J by 3 bases, with 16 bases left in between. The CDR3 totals 15 residues. CDR1 and CDR2 from the germline V gene are SGHTA and FQGNSA. CDR3 bases: TGTGCCAGCGCCCCTAGATCAGGGGCTAATGAAAAACTGTTTTTT. It translates to CASAPRSGANEKLFF.

V gene TRBV7-2 combines with J gene TRBJ2-3; D is unresolved. Per the germline V gene, CDR1 is SGHTA and CDR2 is FQGNSA. The ends were cut back, 1 base at V and 6 bases at J, with 5 bases in the middle. The length of the CDR3 is 12 residues. CDR3 amino acids: CASSLVADTQYF. DNA for the CDR3: TGTGCCAGCAGCTTAGTAGCCGATACGCAGTATTTT.

The chain links TRBV12-3 or TRBV12-4 to TRBJ1-4; D is uncertain. The V and J ends lost 10 bases and 5 bases respectively, with 8 bases between them. The length of the CDR3 is 11 residues. The CDR3 DNA is TGTGCCACCCGGTTCAATGAAAAACTGTTTTTT. It translates to CATRFNEKLFF.

As DNA, the CDR3 is TGTGCCAGCAGCGTAGCGGGGGACAGGGGGTCTGAGCAGCATTTT. Protein: CASSVAGDRGSEQHF. This sequence joins TRBV9 and TRBJ1-5, with 11 nucleotides matching TRBD1. The CDR3 is 15 residues long. Germline trimming cut 0 bases from V and 13 bases from J; bases unmatched to any gene: 9. Germline lookup yields CDR1 SGDLS and CDR2 YYNGEE.

In regard to this clone: The sample has other DNA sequences that encode this CDR3 too. The gene calls are TRBV9 and TRBJ2-1; the D gene is possibly TRBD2 (6 bases). V lost 0 bases to trimming and J lost 5 bases, with 6 bases between them. In germline, CDR1 is SGDLS, CDR2 YYNGEE. The CDR3 is made up of 13 amino acids. CDR3 in amino acids: CASSVGGDNEQFF. CDR3 nucleotides: TGTGCCAGCAGCGTAGGGGGGGACAATGAGCAGTTCTTC.

V usage is TRBV11-2 and J usage is TRBJ2-3; 10 nucleotides match TRBD2. The V and J ends lost 5 bases and 4 bases, in that order; junction bases with no gene match: 12. CDR1 is SGHAT and CDR2 is FQNNGV in the germline V gene. The CDR3 has 17 amino acids. The CDR3 DNA reads TGTGCCAGCAGCCCTCTCGTAGCGGGAGGCTCCGCAGATACGCAGTATTTT. As protein: CASSPLVAGGSADTQYF.

This clone has more than one count but fewer than ten. This chain joins TRBV7-2 and TRBJ2-7, with D possibly matching TRBD2 (6 bases). Trimming stripped 3 bases from V and 3 bases from J, with 9 bases between. Germline CDR1 SGHTA, CDR2 FQGNSA. The CDR3 runs 13 residues. The CDR3 sequence: CASSLGLRYEQYF. CDR3 nucleotides: TGTGCCAGCAGCTTGGGACTGCGCTACGAGCAGTACTTC.

The J gene is TRBJ1-2, the V gene TRBV18; D perhaps matches TRBD1 (5 bases). CDR3 size: 15 residues. From germline, CDR1 is KGHSH and CDR2 LQKENI. V was clipped by 1 base and J by 2 bases, with 11 bases between them. CDR3 loop: CASSPLDKLNYGYTF. The CDR3 DNA sequence: TGTGCCAGCTCACCACTGGACAAACTCAACTATGGCTACACCTTC.

This sequence joins TRBV19 and TRBJ1-4; a weak D match, TRBD1 (5 bases). Trimming took off 8 bases at V and 6 bases at J, with 10 bases between the two ends. Per germline, CDR1 LNHDA and CDR2 SQIVND (reference sequence). This CDR3 has 12 amino acids. The CDR3 DNA sequence: TGTGCCAGTGGCGGGGGGGATGAAAAACTGTTTTTT. It encodes CASGGGDEKLFF.

CDR3 residues: CATSDSFQETQYF. CDR3 sequence (DNA): TGTGCCACCAGTGATTCGTTCCAAGAGACCCAGTACTTC. This chain uses TRBV24-1 with TRBJ2-5; D is undetermined. This CDR3 is 13 amino acids long. Germline values: CDR1 KGHDR, CDR2 SFDVKD. V shed 2 bases and J shed 1 base, with 4 bases lying between them.

The chain employs TRBV7-2 and TRBJ2-1; tentative D call: TRBD2 (5 bases). Germline assignment: CDR1 SGHTA and CDR2 FQGNSA. The V end lost 0 bases, the J end lost 8 bases, and 8 bases lay between the germline ends. The CDR3 contains 13 residues. This chain's CDR3 is CASSLARTHEQFF. The CDR3 DNA reads TGTGCCAGCAGCTTAGCCCGGACTCATGAGCAGTTCTTC.

V and J are TRBV12-1 and TRBJ2-5; the D call TRBD2 from the table was never checked on the DNA. TRBV12-1 has pseudogene status. The CDR3 contains 17 residues. The CDR3 spells CASSFVRTSGSRETQYF. In DNA form, the CDR3 reads TGTGCCAGCAGCTTTGTTCGGACTAGCGGGAGTCGCGAGACCCAGTACTTC.

This clone has a handful of counts. V and J are TRBV4-2 and TRBJ2-6; D not certain. The V end was cut by 0 bases, the J end by 0 bases, with 9 bases between. The CDR3 totals 17 residues. Per germline, CDR1 LGHNA and CDR2 YNFKEQ. CDR3 bases: TGTGCCAGCAGCCAAGATTATCGGTCCTCTGGGGCCAACGTCCTGACTTTC. It translates to CASSQDYRSSGANVLTF.

V gene TRBV11-2 combines with J gene TRBJ1-2, with D possibly being TRBD1 (6 bases). CDR3 size: 16 residues. Germline CDR1 reads SGHAT; CDR2 reads FQNNGV. V lost 1 base to trimming and J lost 5 bases, with 17 bases between them. CDR3 coding DNA: TGTGCCAGCAGCTTAGGGGCCCGGGACACATTTTATGGCTACACCTTC. This codes for CASSLGARDTFYGYTF.

This clone has just a few counts. The chain is built from TRBV18 and TRBJ2-7; TRBD1 matches at 10 bases. The CDR3 is 15 residues long. V shed 6 bases, J shed 4 bases, and the junction held 9 bases outside the gene matches. Germline V CDR1 and CDR2: KGHSH, LQKENI. CDR3 loop: CASSPGTGVSYEQYF. The CDR3 DNA follows: TGTGCCAGCTCCCCCGGGACAGGGGTCTCGTACGAGCAGTACTTC.

J is TRBJ2-7 and V is TRBV21-1; TRBD2, the table's D call, lacks a check against the DNA. TRBV21-1 is a listed pseudogene. The CDR3 runs 15 residues. The DNA of the CDR3 is TGTGCCAGCAGCTTCGGGGGAGTGAGGGCCTACGAGCAGTACTTC. Its translation: CASSFGGVRAYEQYF.